A selection of T cell receptor beta chains follows, all from one sample in a study of CD8 T cells in ankylosing spondylitis. Using its own MiXCR run on the 5' RACE reads, TCRdb lists one record per CDR3 protein. In the table there are about 340,000 distinct CDR3 sequences, approximately 14% of which are singletons. Sample: blood, either unsorted or a sorted T cell fraction (not recorded which). These receptor sequences come from a male donor with ankylosing spondylitis or in good health (not recorded which). Both conserved end residues are part of each CDR3. A D gene is named only where the DNA matches it firmly. Some rows mark clone size as missing; the rest say once, few, many or name a class of expanded clone.

abundance,j_gene,len,d_gene,v_gene,CDR3aa,CDR3nt
.,TRBJ1-1,15,TRBD1,TRBV3-1,CASSHTGQALTEAFF,TGTGCCAGCAGCCATACGGGACAGGCCCTAACTGAAGCTTTCTTT
.,TRBJ2-4,12,.,TRBV29-1,CSAGGLKNIQYF,TGCAGCGCTGGAGGCTTGAAAAACATTCAGTACTTC
few,TRBJ2-5,15,TRBD2,TRBV20-1,CSARDRPGGPKTQYF,TGCAGTGCTAGAGATCGTCCGGGAGGGCCGAAGACCCAGTACTTC
.,TRBJ2-1,14,TRBD1,TRBV5-1,CASSFGQGADEQFF,TGCGCCAGCAGCTTCGGACAGGGGGCGGATGAGCAGTTCTTC
many,TRBJ2-1,16,TRBD2,TRBV6-5,CASSYSPSGRANEQFF,TGTGCCAGCAGTTACTCCCCAAGCGGGAGGGCCAATGAGCAGTTCTTC
few,TRBJ1-2,15,TRBD1,TRBV18,CASSPGGTGNYGYTF,TGTGCCAGCTCACCAGGGGGGACAGGAAACTATGGCTACACCTTC
.,TRBJ1-2,16,TRBD1,TRBV5-1,CASSLEAGGRNYGYTF,TGCGCCAGCAGCTTGGAGGCAGGGGGCCGTAACTATGGCTACACCTTC
many,TRBJ2-3,16,.,TRBV12-3/TRBV12-4,CASRPQITGYTDTQYF,TGTGCCAGCAGACCGCAAATTACAGGGTACACAGATACGCAGTATTTT
.,TRBJ2-1,13,TRBD2,TRBV20-1,CSARLAGFDEQFF,TGCAGTGCTAGACTAGCGGGATTTGACGAGCAGTTCTTC
.,TRBJ2-1,14,.,TRBV6-5,CASSYTGPLNEQFF,TGTGCCAGCAGTTACACCGGTCCTTTGAATGAGCAGTTCTTC
.,TRBJ1-1,14,TRBD1,TRBV6-1,CASSKGQGGTEAFF,TGTGCCAGCAGTAAGGGACAGGGAGGCACTGAAGCTTTCTTT
.,TRBJ2-7,13,TRBD1,TRBV5-1,CASSGGQNYEQYF,TGCGCCAGCAGCGGGGGACAGAACTACGAGCAGTACTTC
.,TRBJ2-5,14,.,TRBV20-1,CSARDISGWETQYF,TGCAGTGCTAGAGATATCTCAGGTTGGGAGACCCAGTACTTC
few,TRBJ2-2,15,.,TRBV5-1,CASSLLVANTGELFF,TGCGCCAGCAGCTTGTTGGTAGCGAACACCGGGGAGCTGTTTTTT
few,TRBJ2-3,16,TRBD1,TRBV12-3/TRBV12-4,CASRPGQGALTDTQYF,TGTGCCAGCAGGCCGGGACAGGGGGCTTTGACAGATACGCAGTATTTT